These 9 T cell receptor beta chains came from one sample sequenced in a study of type 1 regulatory T cells. TCRdb recomputed calls from the reads with MiXCR, one row per CDR3 protein. The sample lists approximately 19,000 distinct CDR3 sequences; roughly 10% were seen once. Sequenced sample: CD4+ T cells, either the whole sample or a sorted fraction (not recorded which). The receptors originated from a human donor in good health.

This clonotype was found many times. The rearrangement links TRBV15 to TRBJ2-3; D is perhaps TRBD1 or TRBD2 (6 bases each). V shed 1 base and J shed 4 bases, with 15 bases lying between them. This CDR3 is 16 amino acids long. Per the germline V gene, CDR1 is LNHNV and CDR2 is YYDKDF (reference sequence). The CDR3 loop reads CATSRVGARGADTQYF. The CDR3 DNA sequence: TGTGCCACCAGCAGAGTTGGGGCTAGGGGGGCAGATACGCAGTATTTT.

This clonotype turned up a few times. The rearrangement links TRBV18 to TRBJ2-3; D might be TRBD2 (6 bases). CDR1 is KGHSH, CDR2 LQKENI, per germline. V shed 0 bases and J shed 4 bases, with 11 bases lying between them. This CDR3 has 15 residues. CDR3 coding DNA: TGTGCCAGCTCACCACCGGGAGGTGGGGCAGATACGCAGTATTTT. This translates into CASSPPGGGADTQYF.

A word on this clonotype: A much bigger clone sits one base away, suggesting this may be a read error. V and J are TRBV12-3 or TRBV12-4 and TRBJ1-6; tentatively, D is TRBD1 (5 bases). The CDR3 consists of 13 residues. The CDR3 here is CVSSFGSGTPLHF. The CDR3 DNA is TGTGTCAGCAGTTTTGGGTCAGGGACACCCCTCCACTTT.

This clonotype is labeled as medium-sized (0.01 to 0.1%). V is TRBV20-1 and J is TRBJ2-5; 7 bases are shared with TRBD2. Germline V lookup: CDR1 DFQATT, CDR2 SNEGSKA (reference sequence). The J segment lost 1 base and the V segment lost 0 bases, leaving 5 bases of the junction unmatched. The CDR3 totals 15 residues. The DNA for the CDR3 is TGCAGTGCTAGAGATCTGGCGGGAGCCCAAGAGACCCAGTACTTC. This sequence encodes CSARDLAGAQETQYF.

This clonotype appeared many times. The chain uses TRBV6-5 and TRBJ2-3; no clear D. The CDR3 has 14 amino acids. The germline V gene encodes CDR1 MNHEY and CDR2 SVGAGI. V dropped 5 bases and J dropped 4 bases, with 13 bases sitting between them. This CDR3 reads CASSIRVAADTQYF. The CDR3 DNA follows: TGTGCCAGCAGTATTAGAGTGGCCGCAGATACGCAGTATTTT.

This clonotype was counted ten times or more. This chain links TRBV5-1 with TRBJ2-1; possibly TRBD2 for D (7 bases). This CDR3 comprises 16 residues. Per germline, CDR1 SGHRS and CDR2 YFSETQ. V shed 0 bases and J shed 9 bases, with 19 bases lying between them. CDR3 coding DNA: TGCGCCAGCAGCTTGGCGACTAGAGGGGGGGAGGGTGAGCAGTTCTTC. Protein sequence: CASSLATRGGEGEQFF.

This clonotype was observed at least ten times. The rearrangement joins TRBV5-5 to TRBJ2-1; D gene uncertain. Germline V gene sequence: CDR1 SGHKS, CDR2 YYEKEE (reference sequence). V shed 5 bases and J shed 6 bases, with 12 bases lying between them. CDR3 length equals 13 residues. The CDR3 DNA follows: TGTGCCAGCAGGCAAATAGGAAGCAATGAGCAGTTCTTC. Translation: CASRQIGSNEQFF.

This clonotype was seen repeatedly, ten times or more. The chain is built from TRBV7-2 and TRBJ2-5; D is possibly TRBD2 (6 bases). V shed 3 bases and J shed 3 bases, with 11 bases lying between them. The length of the CDR3 is 14 residues. Germline assignment: CDR1 SGHTA and CDR2 FQGNSA. The CDR3 here is CASSFQAGKETQYF. In DNA, the CDR3 is TGTGCCAGCAGCTTCCAGGCGGGAAAAGAGACCCAGTACTTC.

The V gene is TRBV20-1, the J gene TRBJ1-3; TRBD1 agrees at 8 bases. Per germline, CDR1 DFQATT and CDR2 SNEGSKA (reference sequence). The CDR3 is made up of 13 amino acids. J lost 4 bases, V lost 3 bases, and 2 bases had no gene match. The DNA of the CDR3 is TGCAGTGCTAGGGGACAGGAAGGAAACACCATATATTTT. Translated: CSARGQEGNTIYF.